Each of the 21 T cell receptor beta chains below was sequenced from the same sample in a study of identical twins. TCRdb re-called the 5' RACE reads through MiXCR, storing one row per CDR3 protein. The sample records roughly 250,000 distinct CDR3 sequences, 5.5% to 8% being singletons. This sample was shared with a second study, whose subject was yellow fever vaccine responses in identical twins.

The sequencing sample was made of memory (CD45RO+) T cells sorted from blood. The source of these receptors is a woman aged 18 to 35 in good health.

CDR3 protein: CASRDRSSYNEQFF. The CDR3 DNA is TGTGCCAGCAGGGACAGGAGCTCCTACAATGAGCAGTTCTTC. The rearrangement joins TRBV12-3 or TRBV12-4 to TRBJ2-1; 7 bases are a match to TRBD1. This CDR3 contains 14 residues. Germline trimming cut 6 bases from V and 0 bases from J; bases unmatched to any gene: 2.

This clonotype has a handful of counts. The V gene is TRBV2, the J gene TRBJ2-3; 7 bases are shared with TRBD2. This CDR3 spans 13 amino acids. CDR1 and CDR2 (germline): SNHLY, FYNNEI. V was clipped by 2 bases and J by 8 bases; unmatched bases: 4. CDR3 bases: TGTGCCAGCAGTGAATCCAGGGAGGGTACGCAGTATTTT. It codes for CASSESREGTQYF.

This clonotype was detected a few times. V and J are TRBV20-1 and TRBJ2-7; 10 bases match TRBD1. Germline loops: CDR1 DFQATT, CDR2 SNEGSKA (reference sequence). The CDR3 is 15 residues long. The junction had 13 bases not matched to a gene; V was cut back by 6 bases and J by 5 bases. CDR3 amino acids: CSAPIGTGDSDEQYF. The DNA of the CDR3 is TGCAGTGCGCCAATTGGGACAGGGGATAGTGACGAGCAGTACTTC.

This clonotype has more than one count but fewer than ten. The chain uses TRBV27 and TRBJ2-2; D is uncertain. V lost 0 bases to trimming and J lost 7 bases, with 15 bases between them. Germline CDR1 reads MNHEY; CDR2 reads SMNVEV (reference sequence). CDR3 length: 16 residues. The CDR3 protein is CASSLSGSLEDGELFF. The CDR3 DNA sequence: TGTGCCAGCAGTTTATCGGGCTCCCTCGAGGACGGGGAGCTGTTTTTT.

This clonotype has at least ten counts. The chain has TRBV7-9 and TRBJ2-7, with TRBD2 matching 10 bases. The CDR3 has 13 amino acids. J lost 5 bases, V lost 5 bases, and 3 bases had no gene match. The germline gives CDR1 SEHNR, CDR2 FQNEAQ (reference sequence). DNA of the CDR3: TGTGCCAGCAGCGTTGGACTAGCGGACGAGCAGTACTTC. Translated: CASSVGLADEQYF.

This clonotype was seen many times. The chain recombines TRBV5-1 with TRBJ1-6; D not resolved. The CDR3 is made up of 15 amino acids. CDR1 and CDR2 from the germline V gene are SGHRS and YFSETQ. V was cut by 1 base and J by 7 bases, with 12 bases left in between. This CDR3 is CASSLTTPENSPLHF. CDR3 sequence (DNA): TGCGCCAGCAGCTTGACAACCCCAGAAAATTCACCCCTCCACTTT.

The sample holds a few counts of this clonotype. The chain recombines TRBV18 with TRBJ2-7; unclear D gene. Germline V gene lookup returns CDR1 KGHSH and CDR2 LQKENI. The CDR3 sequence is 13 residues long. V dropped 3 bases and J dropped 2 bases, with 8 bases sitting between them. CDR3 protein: CASSPDQTYEQYF. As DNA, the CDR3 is TGTGCCAGCTCACCGGACCAAACCTACGAGCAGTACTTC.

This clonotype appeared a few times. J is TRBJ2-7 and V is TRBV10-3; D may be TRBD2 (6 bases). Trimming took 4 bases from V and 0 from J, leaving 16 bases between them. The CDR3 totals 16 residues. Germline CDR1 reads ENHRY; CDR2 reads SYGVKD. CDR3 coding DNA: TGTGCCATCAGTGGAGGTGCGGCTAGCGCCTCCTACGAGCAGTACTTC. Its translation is CAISGGAASASYEQYF.

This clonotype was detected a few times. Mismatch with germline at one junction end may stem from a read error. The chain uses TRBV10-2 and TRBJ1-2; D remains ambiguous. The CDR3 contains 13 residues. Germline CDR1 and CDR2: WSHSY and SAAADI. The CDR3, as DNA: TGCGCCAGCAAGGACGGATCTAACTATGACTACACCTTC. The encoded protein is CASKDGSNYDYTF.

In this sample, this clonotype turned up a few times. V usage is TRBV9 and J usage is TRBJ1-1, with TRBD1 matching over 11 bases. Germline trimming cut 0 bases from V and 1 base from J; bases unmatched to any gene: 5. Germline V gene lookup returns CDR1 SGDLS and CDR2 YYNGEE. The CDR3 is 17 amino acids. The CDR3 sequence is CASSVVGQGVENTEAFF. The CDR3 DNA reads TGTGCCAGCAGCGTAGTGGGACAGGGGGTTGAGAACACTGAAGCTTTCTTT.

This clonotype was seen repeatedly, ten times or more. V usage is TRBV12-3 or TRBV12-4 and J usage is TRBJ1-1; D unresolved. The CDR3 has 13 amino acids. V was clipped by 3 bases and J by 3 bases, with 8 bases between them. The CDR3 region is CASSFQEDTEAFF. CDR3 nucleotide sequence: TGTGCCAGCAGTTTCCAAGAGGACACTGAAGCTTTCTTT.

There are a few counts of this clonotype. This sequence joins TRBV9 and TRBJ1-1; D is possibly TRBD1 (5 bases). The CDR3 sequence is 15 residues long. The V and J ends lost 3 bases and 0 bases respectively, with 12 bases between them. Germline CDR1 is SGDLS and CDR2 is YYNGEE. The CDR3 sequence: CASSAHSGLNTEAFF. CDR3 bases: TGTGCCAGCAGCGCCCACTCAGGGCTGAACACTGAAGCTTTCTTT.

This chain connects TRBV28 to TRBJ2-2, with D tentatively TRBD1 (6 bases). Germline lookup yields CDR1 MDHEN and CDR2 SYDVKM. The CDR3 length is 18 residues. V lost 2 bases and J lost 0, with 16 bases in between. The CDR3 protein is CASSLGRQVFANTGELFF. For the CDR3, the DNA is TGTGCCAGCAGTTTAGGGAGACAGGTGTTCGCGAACACCGGGGAGCTGTTTTTT.

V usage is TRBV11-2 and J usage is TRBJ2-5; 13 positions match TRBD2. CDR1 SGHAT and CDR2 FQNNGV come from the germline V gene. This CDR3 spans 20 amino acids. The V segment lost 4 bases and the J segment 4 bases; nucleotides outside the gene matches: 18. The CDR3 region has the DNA TGTGCCAGCAGCTCCCGCCGAGTGCCCCTAACTAGCGGGAGGGGAGAGACCCAGTACTTC. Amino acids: CASSSRRVPLTSGRGETQYF.

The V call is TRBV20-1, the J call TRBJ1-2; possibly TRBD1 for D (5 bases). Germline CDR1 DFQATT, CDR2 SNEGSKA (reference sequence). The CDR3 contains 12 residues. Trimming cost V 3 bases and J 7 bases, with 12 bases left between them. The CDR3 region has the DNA TGCAGTGCTAGTGGGCAGGGAGGTGGCTACACCTTC. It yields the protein CSASGQGGGYTF.

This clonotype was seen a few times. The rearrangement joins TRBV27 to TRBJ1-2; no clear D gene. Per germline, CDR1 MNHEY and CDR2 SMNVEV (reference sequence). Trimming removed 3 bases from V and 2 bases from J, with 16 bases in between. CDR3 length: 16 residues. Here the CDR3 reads CASSFHGGDANYGYTF. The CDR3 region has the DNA TGTGCCAGCAGTTTCCACGGCGGAGATGCCAACTATGGCTACACCTTC.

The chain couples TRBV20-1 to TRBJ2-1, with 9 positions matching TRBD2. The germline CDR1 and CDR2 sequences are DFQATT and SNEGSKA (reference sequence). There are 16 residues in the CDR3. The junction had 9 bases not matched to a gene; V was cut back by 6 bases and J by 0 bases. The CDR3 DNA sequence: TGCAGTGCCCGGCCTAGCGGGAAGGTCTCCTACAATGAGCAGTTCTTC. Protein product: CSARPSGKVSYNEQFF.

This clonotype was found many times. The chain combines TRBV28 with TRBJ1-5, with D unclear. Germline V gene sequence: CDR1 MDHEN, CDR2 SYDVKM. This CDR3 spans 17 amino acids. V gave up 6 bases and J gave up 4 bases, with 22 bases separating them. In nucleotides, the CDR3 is TGTGCCAGCAGCTCCAACAAGGGCCCAAGCTTTAATCAGCCCCAGCATTTT. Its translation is CASSSNKGPSFNQPQHF.

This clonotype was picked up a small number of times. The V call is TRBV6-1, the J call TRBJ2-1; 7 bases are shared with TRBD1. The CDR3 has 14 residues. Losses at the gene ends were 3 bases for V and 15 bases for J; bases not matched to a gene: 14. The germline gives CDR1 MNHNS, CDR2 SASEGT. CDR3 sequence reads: CASSEVLLGGRWFF. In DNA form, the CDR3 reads TGTGCCAGCAGTGAGGTCCTCTTAGGGGGCAGGTGGTTCTTC.

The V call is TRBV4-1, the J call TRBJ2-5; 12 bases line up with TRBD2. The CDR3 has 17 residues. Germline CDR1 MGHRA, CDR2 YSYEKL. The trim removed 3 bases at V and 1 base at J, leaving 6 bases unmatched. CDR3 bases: TGCGCCAGCAGCCAGGTCAAGACTAGCGGGGGCCAAGAGACCCAGTACTTC. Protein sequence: CASSQVKTSGGQETQYF.

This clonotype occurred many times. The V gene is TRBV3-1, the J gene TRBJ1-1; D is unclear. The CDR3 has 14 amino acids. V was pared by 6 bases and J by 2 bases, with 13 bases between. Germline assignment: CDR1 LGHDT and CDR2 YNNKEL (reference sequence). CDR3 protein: CASSPARGNTEAFF. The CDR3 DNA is TGTGCCAGCAGTCCCGCGAGAGGAAACACTGAAGCTTTCTTT.